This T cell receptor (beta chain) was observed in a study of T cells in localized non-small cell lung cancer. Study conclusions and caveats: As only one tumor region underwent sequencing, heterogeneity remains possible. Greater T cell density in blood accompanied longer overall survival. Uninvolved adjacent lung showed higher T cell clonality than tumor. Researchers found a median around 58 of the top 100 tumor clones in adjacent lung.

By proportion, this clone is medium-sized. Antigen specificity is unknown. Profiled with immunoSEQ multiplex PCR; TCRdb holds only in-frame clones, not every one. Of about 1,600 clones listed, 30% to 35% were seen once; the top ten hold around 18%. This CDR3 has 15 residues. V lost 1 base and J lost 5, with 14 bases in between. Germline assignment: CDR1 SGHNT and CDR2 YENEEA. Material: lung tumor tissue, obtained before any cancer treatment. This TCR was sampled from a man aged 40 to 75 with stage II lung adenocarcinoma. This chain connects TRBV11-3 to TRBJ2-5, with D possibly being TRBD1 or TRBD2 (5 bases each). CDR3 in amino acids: CASSLGGGTKETQYF. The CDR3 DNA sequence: TGTGCCAGCAGCTTAGGTGGGGGAACCAAGGAGACCCAGTACTTC.